This note documents a single T cell receptor beta chain sequence. Use of 60 Vbeta and 13 Jbeta primers characterized the PCR. TCRdb's copy holds only in-frame clones and misses some; the assay was immunoSEQ multiplex PCR. The table lists about 120,000 clones, over 65% of them singletons, with approximately 3.8% in the top ten. The CDR3 totals 16 residues. Unmatched junction bases numbered 10, after V lost 6 bases and J lost 4 bases. The germline V gene encodes CDR1 SQVTM and CDR2 ANQGSEA. The data originate from a study of cytomegalovirus exposure and HLA in healthy donors. Sequenced material: PBMCs. This receptor was identified in a man between 35 and 55 years old in good health and CMV-seropositive. The rearrangement joins TRBV29-1 to TRBJ2-6; TRBD1 aligns across 9 bases. The CDR3 DNA sequence: TGCAGCGTCGGTCCCGGGACAGGGAGCGGGGCCAACGTCCTGACTTTC. It translates to CSVGPGTGSGANVLTF.